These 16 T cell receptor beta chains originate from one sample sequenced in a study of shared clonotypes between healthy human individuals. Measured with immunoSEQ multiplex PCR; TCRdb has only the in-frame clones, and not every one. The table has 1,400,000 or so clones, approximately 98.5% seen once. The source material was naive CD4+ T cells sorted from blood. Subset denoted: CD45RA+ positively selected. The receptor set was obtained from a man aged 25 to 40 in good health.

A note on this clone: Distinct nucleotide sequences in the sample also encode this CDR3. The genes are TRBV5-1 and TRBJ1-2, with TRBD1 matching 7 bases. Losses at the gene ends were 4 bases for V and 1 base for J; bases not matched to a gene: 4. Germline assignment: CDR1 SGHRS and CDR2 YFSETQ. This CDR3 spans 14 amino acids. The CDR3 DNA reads TGCGCCAGCAGCCCCGGGACAGTTAACTATGGCTACACCTTC. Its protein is CASSPGTVNYGYTF.

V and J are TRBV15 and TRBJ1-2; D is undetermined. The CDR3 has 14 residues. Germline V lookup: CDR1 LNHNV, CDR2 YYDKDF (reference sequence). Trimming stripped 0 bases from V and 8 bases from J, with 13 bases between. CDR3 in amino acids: CATSRDLDTKGYTF. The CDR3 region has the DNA TGTGCCACCAGCAGAGATCTAGATACGAAAGGCTACACCTTC.

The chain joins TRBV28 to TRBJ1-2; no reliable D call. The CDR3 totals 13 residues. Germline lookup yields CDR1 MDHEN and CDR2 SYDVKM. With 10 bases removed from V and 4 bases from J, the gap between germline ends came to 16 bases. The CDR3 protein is CATNPGISYGYTF. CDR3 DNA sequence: TGTGCCACAAATCCGGGTATCAGCTATGGCTACACCTTC.

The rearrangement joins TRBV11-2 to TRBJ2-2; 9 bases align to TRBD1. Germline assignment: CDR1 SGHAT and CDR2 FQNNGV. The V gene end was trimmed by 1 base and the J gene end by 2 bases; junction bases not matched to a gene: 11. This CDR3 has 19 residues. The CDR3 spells CASSLVYGTGGVNTGELFF. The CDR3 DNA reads TGTGCCAGCAGCTTAGTTTATGGAACAGGGGGCGTTAACACCGGGGAGCTGTTTTTT.

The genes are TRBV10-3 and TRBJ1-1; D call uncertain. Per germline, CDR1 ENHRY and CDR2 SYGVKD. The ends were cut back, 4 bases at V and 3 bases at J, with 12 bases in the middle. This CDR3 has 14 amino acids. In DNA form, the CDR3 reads TGTGCCATCAGTGGCCCCGGCGCCTACACTGAAGCTTTCTTT. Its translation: CAISGPGAYTEAFF.

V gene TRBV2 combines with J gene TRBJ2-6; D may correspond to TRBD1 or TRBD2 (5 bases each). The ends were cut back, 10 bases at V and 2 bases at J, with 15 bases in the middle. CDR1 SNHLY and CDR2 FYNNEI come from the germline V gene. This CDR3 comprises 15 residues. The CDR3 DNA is TGTGCCACAAAACCGGGGCTCACTGGGGCCAACGTCCTGACTTTC. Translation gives CATKPGLTGANVLTF.

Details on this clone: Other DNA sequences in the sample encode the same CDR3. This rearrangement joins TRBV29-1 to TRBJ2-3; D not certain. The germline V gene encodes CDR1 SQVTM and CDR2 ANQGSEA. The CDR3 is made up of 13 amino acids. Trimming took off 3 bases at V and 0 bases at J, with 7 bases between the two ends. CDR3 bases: TGCAGCGTTGATCTGGGTAGCACAGATACGCAGTATTTT. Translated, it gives CSVDLGSTDTQYF.

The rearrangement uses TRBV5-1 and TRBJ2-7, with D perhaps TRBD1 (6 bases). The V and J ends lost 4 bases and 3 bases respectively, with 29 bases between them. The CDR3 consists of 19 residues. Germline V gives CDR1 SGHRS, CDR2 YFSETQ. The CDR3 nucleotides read TGCGCCAGCAGCCTCAGGGGCCAAGGATTCGAGAGACTCTACTACGAGCAGTACTTC. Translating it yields CASSLRGQGFERLYYEQYF.

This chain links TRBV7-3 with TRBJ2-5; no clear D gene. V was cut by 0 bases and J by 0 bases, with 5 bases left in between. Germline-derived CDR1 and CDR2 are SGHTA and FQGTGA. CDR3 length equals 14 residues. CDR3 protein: CASSLTGNQETQYF. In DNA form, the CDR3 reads TGTGCCAGCAGCTTAACAGGAAACCAAGAGACCCAGTACTTC.

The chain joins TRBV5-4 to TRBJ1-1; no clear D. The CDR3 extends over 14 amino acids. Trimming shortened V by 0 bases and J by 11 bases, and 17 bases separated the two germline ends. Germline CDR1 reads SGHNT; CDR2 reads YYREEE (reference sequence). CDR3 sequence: CASSLDQALREAFF. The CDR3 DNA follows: TGTGCCAGCAGCTTGGATCAGGCTCTGCGAGAGGCTTTCTTT.

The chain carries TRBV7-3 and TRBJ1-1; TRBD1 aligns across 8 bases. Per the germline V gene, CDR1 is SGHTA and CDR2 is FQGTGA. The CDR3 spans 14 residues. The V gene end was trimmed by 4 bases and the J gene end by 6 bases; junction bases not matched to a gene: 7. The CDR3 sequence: CASSSRQGSPEAFF. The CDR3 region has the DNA TGTGCCAGCAGCTCCCGACAGGGGAGTCCTGAAGCTTTCTTT. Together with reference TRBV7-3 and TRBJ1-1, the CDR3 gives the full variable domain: GAGVSQTPSNKVTEKGKYVELRCDPISGHTALYWYRQSLGQGPEFLIYFQGTGAADDSGLPNDRFFAVRPEGSVSTLKIQRTERGDSAVYLCASSSRQGSPEAFFGQGTRLTVV.

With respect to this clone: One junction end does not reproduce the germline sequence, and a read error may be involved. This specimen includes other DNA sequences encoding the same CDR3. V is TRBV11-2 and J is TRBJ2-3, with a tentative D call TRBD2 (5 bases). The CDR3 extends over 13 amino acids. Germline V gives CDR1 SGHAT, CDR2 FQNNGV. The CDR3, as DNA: TGTGCCAGCAGCTTCCCTAGCACAGATACACAGTATTTT. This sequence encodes CASSFPSTDTQYF.

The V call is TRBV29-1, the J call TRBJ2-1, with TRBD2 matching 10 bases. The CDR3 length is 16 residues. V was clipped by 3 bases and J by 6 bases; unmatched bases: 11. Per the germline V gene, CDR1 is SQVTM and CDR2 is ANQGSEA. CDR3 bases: TGCAGCGTTGATCGTGGAGGGGGACTAGCGACCAATGAGCAGTTCTTC. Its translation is CSVDRGGGLATNEQFF.

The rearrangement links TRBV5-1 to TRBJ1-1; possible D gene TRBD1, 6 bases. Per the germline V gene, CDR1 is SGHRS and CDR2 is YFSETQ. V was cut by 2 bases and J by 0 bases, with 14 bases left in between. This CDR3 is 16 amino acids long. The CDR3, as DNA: TGCGCCAGCAGCTTAACAGGGAAATGGGTGAACACTGAAGCTTTCTTT. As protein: CASSLTGKWVNTEAFF.

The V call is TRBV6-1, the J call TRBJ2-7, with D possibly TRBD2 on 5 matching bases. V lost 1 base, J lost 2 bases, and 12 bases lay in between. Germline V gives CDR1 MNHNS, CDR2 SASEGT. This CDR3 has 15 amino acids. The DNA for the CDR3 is TGTGCCAGCAGTGAAGAGAGGACTGGGGCCTACGAGCAGTACTTC. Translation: CASSEERTGAYEQYF.

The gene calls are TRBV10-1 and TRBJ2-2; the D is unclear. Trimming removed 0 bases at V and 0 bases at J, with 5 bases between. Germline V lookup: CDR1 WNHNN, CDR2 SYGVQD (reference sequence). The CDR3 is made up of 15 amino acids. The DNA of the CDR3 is TGCGCCAGCAGTGAGTCACAAGCGAACACCGGGGAGCTGTTTTTT. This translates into CASSESQANTGELFF.